A selection of T cell receptor beta chains follows, all from one sample in a study of T cell responses to AZD1222 COVID-19 vaccine. Here immunoSEQ multiplex PCR was the method, and the copy in TCRdb shows in-frame clones only, minus some. Among approximately 99,000 clones listed, approximately 89% were seen once. Sequencing used peripheral blood, obtained on day 0 of MenACWY control vaccination. The receptors come from an adult in good health. The CDR3 runs from the conserved cysteine through the conserved F or W. D genes are given only for firm matches. Clone size, where shown, is once, few, many, or a class for clones that have expanded.

cdr3_nt cdr3_aa clone_size d_call j_call v_call
TGTGCCAGCAGTCCTTATTCCCGGGACAGGGATGGCTACACCTTC CASSPYSRDRDGYTF . TRBD1 TRBJ1-2 TRBV6-5
TGTGCCAGCAGCTTAGGATACGGCACAGATACGCAGTATTTT CASSLGYGTDTQYF once . TRBJ2-3 TRBV11-2
TGTGCCAGTAGTATAGATTACAGGAGAACCACAGATACGCAGTATTTT CASSIDYRRTTDTQYF . . TRBJ2-3 TRBV19
TGTGCCAGCAGCCAATCACAAGGGGGGACCGGGGAGCTGTTTTTT CASSQSQGGTGELFF . . TRBJ2-2 TRBV14
TGTGCCAGCAGCCGATGGGGGAATGAGCAGTTCTTC CASSRWGNEQFF many . TRBJ2-1 TRBV11-2
TGTGCCAGCAGTTACATTTTACACCCCCCTAACTATGGCTACACCTTC CASSYILHPPNYGYTF . . TRBJ1-2 TRBV6-5
TGTGCCAGCAGTCTTCCGGGACGGCACACCGGGGAGCTGTTTTTT CASSLPGRHTGELFF . . TRBJ2-2 TRBV28
TGTGCCAGCACCAGGGCTGGCTATGGCTACACCTTC CASTRAGYGYTF . . TRBJ1-2 TRBV28
TGTGCCAGCAGCTTAGCCCCTAACTATGGCTACACCTTC CASSLAPNYGYTF once . TRBJ1-2 TRBV11-2
TGTGCTAGCAGCGGAGAGGGGAGAACTAATGAAAAACTGTTTTTT CASSGEGRTNEKLFF . . TRBJ1-4 TRBV7-7
TGTGCCAGCAGTGACTCCGGGACAGTGAACACTGAAGCTTTCTTT CASSDSGTVNTEAFF . TRBD1 TRBJ1-1 TRBV2
TGCGCCAGCGGACAGGTGAACACTGAAGCTTTCTTT CASGQVNTEAFF . TRBD1 TRBJ1-1 TRBV4-1
TGTGCCAGCAGTCTGGCCCCTAGCGAGCAGTACTTC CASSLAPSEQYF . . TRBJ2-7 TRBV12-3/TRBV12-4
TGCAGCGTTGAAAGCGGCAGGGAGAATCAAGAGACCCAGTACTTC CSVESGRENQETQYF . . TRBJ2-5 TRBV29-1
TGTGCCAGCAGCCCACTAGCTTCAACCTACAATGAGCAGTTCTTC CASSPLASTYNEQFF . . TRBJ2-1 TRBV7-3
TGTGCCAGCAGCTTAGTCGCAGGGTCAAGCTCCTACGAGCAGTACTTC CASSLVAGSSSYEQYF few . TRBJ2-7 TRBV7-2
TGTGCTAGTGCCTTCCGGGACAGCTACAATGAGCAGTTCTTC CASAFRDSYNEQFF . TRBD1 TRBJ2-1 TRBV12-5
TGCGCCAGCAGCCAAGCGGGGGGAATTAGCACAGATACGCAGTATTTT CASSQAGGISTDTQYF . TRBD2 TRBJ2-3 TRBV4-1
TGCGCCAGCAACTGGGACAGCCGTAAAAGCAAAAACACTGAAGCTTTCTTT CASNWDSRKSKNTEAFF . TRBD1 TRBJ1-1 TRBV4-1
TGTGCCAGCAGTCCGGACTTGGGCACTGAAGCTTTCTTT CASSPDLGTEAFF . . TRBJ1-1 TRBV6-5
TGTGCCAGCAGCTTAGTGGGGGGGAACACTGAAGCTTTCTTT CASSLVGGNTEAFF . . TRBJ1-1 TRBV11-2
TGTGCCAGCAGCACTGGTTTAGGATATACGCAGTATTTT CASSTGLGYTQYF . . TRBJ2-3 TRBV6-4
TGTGCCAGCAGCTTGGCCGCCAGGGGGAAGAATGAGCAGTTCTTC CASSLAARGKNEQFF . TRBD1 TRBJ2-1 TRBV5-6
TGTGCCAGCAGCCCCCAAGGTCGGGGCTACACCTTC CASSPQGRGYTF . . TRBJ1-2 TRBV3-1/TRBV3-2
TGTGCTAGCAGCTTGGCGGACAGTTCTGTGGAGCTGTTTTTT CASSLADSSVELFF . . TRBJ2-2 TRBV7-7
TGTGCCACCAGCAGGGACCGATGGGGGGTACGTCTCACTGAAGCTTTCTTT CATSRDRWGVRLTEAFF . . TRBJ1-1 TRBV15
TGTGCCAGCAGTGGGGCCGGCAATGAGCAGTTCTTC CASSGAGNEQFF . . TRBJ2-1 TRBV2
TGTGCCAGCAGCGGACCTTTGGCGGGGGCCTACAATGAGCAGTTCTTC CASSGPLAGAYNEQFF . TRBD2 TRBJ2-1 TRBV9
TGTGCCAGCTCACCAAGTTCCTCGGCCTATGGCTACACCTTC CASSPSSSAYGYTF . . TRBJ1-2 TRBV18
TGTGCCTGGAGTCGCGGGAGTTACTATGGCTACACCTTC CAWSRGSYYGYTF . . TRBJ1-2 TRBV30
TGTGCCACCAGTGATTTTGTGGGGGAGACCCAGTACTTC CATSDFVGETQYF . . TRBJ2-5 TRBV24-1
TGTGCCTGGAGTGTAGGCAGGCGGCAGCCCCAGCATTTT CAWSVGRRQPQHF . . TRBJ1-5 TRBV30
TGTGCCAGAAGCCCGGGGGGCGGGCTCGGTGAGCAGTTCTTC CARSPGGGLGEQFF . . TRBJ2-1 TRBV5-3
TGTGCCAGCAGTTTAGTAGGAACCTACGAGCAGTACTTC CASSLVGTYEQYF . . TRBJ2-7 TRBV12-3/TRBV12-4
TGTGCCAGCAGCTTTGAACTAGCGGATGAGCAGTTCTTC CASSFELADEQFF . TRBD2 TRBJ2-1 TRBV7-2
TGTGCCAGCAGTGAGGATGGGGCGGGCGAGCAGTACTTC CASSEDGAGEQYF . . TRBJ2-7 TRBV6-2/TRBV6-3
TGTGCCACCAGCAGAGATACGGCAGGGAGTGAAAAACTGTTTTTT CATSRDTAGSEKLFF . . TRBJ1-4 TRBV15
TGTGCCAGCAGTCGGGACAGGGGACTTTGGGATGAGCAGTTCTTC CASSRDRGLWDEQFF . TRBD1 TRBJ2-1 TRBV6-5
TGTGCCAGCAGCCCCGGTCCTAGCGGGGGTTACAATGAGCAGTTCTTC CASSPGPSGGYNEQFF once TRBD2 TRBJ2-1 TRBV7-6
TGTGCCAGCAGCTTAGAGGGGAACACTGAAGCTTTCTTT CASSLEGNTEAFF few . TRBJ1-1 TRBV7-8
TGTGCCAGCAGCAAATACAGGGACGGGGCCAACGTCCTGACTTTC CASSKYRDGANVLTF . . TRBJ2-6 TRBV5-6
TGCGCCAGCAACACCGGGACAGGGAGTTCCGGGGAGCTGTTTTTT CASNTGTGSSGELFF . TRBD1 TRBJ2-2 TRBV4-1